Sequencing of this T cell receptor (beta chain) was carried out in a study of blood T cell repertoires in COVID-19. Study overall: COVID-19 samples, acute and convalescent, were from the United States, Italy and Spain. Sources were T cells, B-cell-depleted T cells, or PBMCs; the material itself was cDNA or gDNA.

The sample holds a few counts of this clone. As originally analysed: Reference gene primer amplification gave nucleated cell count estimates. Using immunoSEQ multiplex PCR, the repertoire was profiled, and TCRdb retains in-frame clones only, with some absent. D and trimming were read from the DNA, whereas the V and J calls and clone size are those reported in that table. This sample has approximately 100,000 clones, with roughly 88% found just once. V lost 7 bases to trimming and J lost 5 bases; unmatched junction nucleotides: 8. Germline V gives CDR1 MNHEY, CDR2 SVGAGI. The CDR3 consists of 15 residues.

Sequencing input: peripheral blood. The receptor was derived from a man between 60 and 75 years old with acute or convalescent COVID-19. The chain employs TRBV6-5 and TRBJ2-5; TRBD2 matches at 12 bases. In DNA form, the CDR3 reads TGTGCCAGCACGGCTAGCGGGGGGGCTTGGGAGACCCAGTACTTC. Protein sequence: CASTASGGAWETQYF.